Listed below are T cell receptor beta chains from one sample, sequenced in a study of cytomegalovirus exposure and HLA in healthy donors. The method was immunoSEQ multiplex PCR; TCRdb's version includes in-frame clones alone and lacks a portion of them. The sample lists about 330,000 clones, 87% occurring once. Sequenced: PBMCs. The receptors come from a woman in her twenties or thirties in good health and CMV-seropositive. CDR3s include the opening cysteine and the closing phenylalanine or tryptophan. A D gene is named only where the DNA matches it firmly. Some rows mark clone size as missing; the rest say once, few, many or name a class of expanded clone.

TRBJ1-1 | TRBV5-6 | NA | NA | CASSSTQNTEAFF | TGTGCCAGCAGCAGTACACAGAACACTGAAGCTTTCTTT
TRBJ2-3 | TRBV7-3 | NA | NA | CASSPTGEDTQYF | TGTGCCAGCAGCCCAACTGGAGAAGATACGCAGTATTTT
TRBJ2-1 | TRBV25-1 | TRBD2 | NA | CASSEFPLLQREANEQFF | TGTGCCAGCAGTGAATTCCCCTTACTGCAGCGGGAGGCCAATGAGCAGTTCTTC
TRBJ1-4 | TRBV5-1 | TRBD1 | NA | CASRSTGQINEKLFF | TGCGCCAGCAGAAGTACGGGACAGATTAATGAAAAACTGTTTTTT
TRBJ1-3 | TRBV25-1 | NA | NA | CASSDFVRASGNTIYF | TGTGCCAGCAGTGATTTCGTCAGGGCCTCTGGAAACACCATATATTTT
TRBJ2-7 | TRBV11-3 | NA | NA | CASSLVSGHEQYF | TGTGCCAGCAGCTTAGTCTCGGGGCACGAGCAGTACTTC
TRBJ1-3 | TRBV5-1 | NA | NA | CASSLDHSGNTIYF | TGCGCCAGCAGCTTGGACCATTCTGGAAACACCATATATTTT
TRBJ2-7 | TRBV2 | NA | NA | CASSSNSYEQYF | TGTGCCAGCAGCAGTAATTCCTACGAGCAGTACTTC
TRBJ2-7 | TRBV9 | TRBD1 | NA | CASSPAGTGKIREQYF | TGTGCCAGCAGCCCCGCCGGGACAGGGAAGATAAGGGAGCAGTACTTC
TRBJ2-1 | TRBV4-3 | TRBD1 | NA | CASSHRGSRTGSYNEQFF | TGCGCCAGCAGCCACAGAGGTTCGAGGACAGGTTCCTACAATGAGCAGTTCTTC
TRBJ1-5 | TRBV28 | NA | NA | CASSLTGARNQPQHF | TGTGCCAGCAGCTTAACGGGGGCCCGCAATCAGCCCCAGCATTTT
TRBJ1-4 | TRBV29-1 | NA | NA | CSVGGVTGNEKLFF | TGCAGCGTTGGCGGAGTGACTGGGAATGAAAAACTGTTTTTT
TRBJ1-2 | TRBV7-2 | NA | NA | CASSSEGSYGYTF | TGTGCCAGCAGCTCGGAGGGGTCCTATGGCTACACCTTC
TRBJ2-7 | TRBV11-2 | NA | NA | CASSLGVGAYEQYF | TGTGCCAGCAGCTTAGGGGTGGGGGCCTACGAGCAGTACTTC
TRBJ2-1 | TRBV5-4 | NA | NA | CASSSTGYNEQFF | TGTGCCAGCAGCTCGACAGGCTACAATGAGCAGTTCTTC
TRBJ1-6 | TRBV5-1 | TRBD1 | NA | CASSYEQGAVNSPLHF | TGCGCCAGCAGCTACGAACAGGGGGCAGTTAATTCACCCCTCCACTTT
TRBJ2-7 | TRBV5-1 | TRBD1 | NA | CASNTGGYEQYF | TGCGCCAGCAACACAGGGGGCTACGAGCAGTACTTC
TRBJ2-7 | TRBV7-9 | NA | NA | CASSGGGAGYEQYF | TGTGCCAGCAGCGGAGGGGGCGCAGGCTACGAGCAGTACTTC
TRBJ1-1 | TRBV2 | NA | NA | CASSRVSFRASNTEAFF | TGTGCCAGCAGTCGCGTTAGTTTTCGGGCTTCGAACACTGAAGCTTTCTTT
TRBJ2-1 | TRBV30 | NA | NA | CAWMRGNEQFF | TGTGCCTGGATGAGAGGGAATGAGCAGTTCTTC
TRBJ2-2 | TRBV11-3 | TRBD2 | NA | CASSRTSGANTGELFF | TGTGCCAGCAGCCGGACTAGCGGAGCGAACACCGGGGAGCTGTTTTTT
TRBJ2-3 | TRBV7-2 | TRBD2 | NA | CASSLSQSGGIATDTQYF | TGTGCCAGCAGCTTATCCCAATCGGGGGGAATAGCCACAGATACGCAGTATTTT
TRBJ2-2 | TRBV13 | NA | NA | CASSLDSGAATGELFF | TGTGCCAGCAGCTTAGATTCCGGGGCTGCGACCGGGGAGCTGTTTTTT
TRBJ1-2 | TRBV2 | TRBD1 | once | CASRNPPPGQGTNGYTF | TGTGCCAGCAGAAACCCCCCACCGGGACAGGGAACAAATGGCTACACCTTC
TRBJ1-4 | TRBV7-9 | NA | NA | CASSLGKEKLFF | TGTGCCAGCAGCTTAGGAAAGGAAAAACTGTTTTTT
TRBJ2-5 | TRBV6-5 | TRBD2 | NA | CASSLGLGLAEETQYF | TGTGCCAGCAGTTTGGGGCTAGGACTAGCGGAAGAGACCCAGTACTTC
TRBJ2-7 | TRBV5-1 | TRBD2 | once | CASSLIGTSGGRYEQYF | TGCGCCAGCAGCTTAATCGGGACTAGCGGGGGCCGATACGAGCAGTACTTC
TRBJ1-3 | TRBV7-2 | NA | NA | CASSLRETGNTIYF | TGTGCCAGCAGCTTGCGAGAGACGGGAAACACCATATATTTT
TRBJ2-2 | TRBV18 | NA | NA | CASRALPNTGELFF | TGTGCCAGCCGGGCCCTTCCTAACACCGGGGAGCTGTTTTTT
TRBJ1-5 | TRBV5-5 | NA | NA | CASSLWGSNQPQHF | TGTGCCAGCAGCTTGTGGGGTAGCAATCAGCCCCAGCATTTT
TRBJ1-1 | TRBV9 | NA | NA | CASSVEAGRYTEAFF | TGTGCCAGCAGCGTGGAGGCAGGTCGGTACACTGAAGCTTTCTTT
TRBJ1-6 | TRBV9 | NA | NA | CASSPRGSYNSPLHF | TGTGCCAGCAGCCCGAGGGGTTCCTATAATTCACCCCTCCACTTT
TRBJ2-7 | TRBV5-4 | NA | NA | CASSLGEGRYEQYF | TGTGCCAGCAGCTTGGGTGAGGGTAGGTACGAGCAGTACTTC
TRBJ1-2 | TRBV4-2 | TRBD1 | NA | CASSQEEETGRGNYGYTF | TGTGCCAGCAGCCAAGAAGAGGAGACAGGGAGGGGGAACTATGGCTACACCTTC
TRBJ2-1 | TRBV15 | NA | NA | CATSRELVTYNEQFF | TGTGCCACCAGCAGAGAACTAGTTACCTACAATGAGCAGTTCTTC
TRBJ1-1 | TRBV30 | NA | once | CAWSPLGVTEAFF | TGTGCCTGGAGTCCCCTCGGAGTGACTGAAGCTTTCTTT
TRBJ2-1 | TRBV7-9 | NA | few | CASRVGAYNEQFF | TGTGCCAGCAGAGTTGGGGCATACAATGAGCAGTTCTTC
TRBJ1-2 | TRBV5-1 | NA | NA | CASRPLSGDKGRSGYTF | TGCGCCAGCAGGCCGTTGTCGGGGGACAAGGGGAGATCCGGCTACACCTTC
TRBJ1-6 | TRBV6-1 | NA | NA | CASSEIGSYNSPLHF | TGTGCCAGCAGTGAAATTGGCTCCTATAATTCACCCCTCCACTTT
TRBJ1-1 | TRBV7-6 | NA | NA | CASSREGDMNTEAFF | TGTGCCAGCAGCAGGGAGGGGGACATGAACACTGAAGCTTTCTTT
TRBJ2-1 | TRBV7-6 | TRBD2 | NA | CASSLVPPAGGYNEQFF | TGTGCCAGCAGCTTAGTCCCCCCAGCGGGAGGATACAATGAGCAGTTCTTC
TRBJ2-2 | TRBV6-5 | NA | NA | CASSSMAGELFF | TGTGCCAGCAGTTCCATGGCCGGGGAGCTGTTTTTT
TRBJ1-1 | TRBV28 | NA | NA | CASSLLTVPTFAFF | TGTGCCAGCAGTTTACTGACAGTTCCAACCTTTGCTTTCTTT
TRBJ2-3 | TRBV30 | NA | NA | CAWGTRYF | TGTGCCTGGGGGACCAGGTATTTT
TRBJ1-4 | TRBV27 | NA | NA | CASSLSIEKLFF | TGTGCCAGCAGTTTATCGATTGAAAAACTGTTTTTT
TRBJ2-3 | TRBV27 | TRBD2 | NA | CASSFLAGGNSDTQYF | TGTGCCAGCAGTTTCCTAGCGGGAGGGAATTCAGATACGCAGTATTTT
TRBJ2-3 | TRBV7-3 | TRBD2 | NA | CASSLSVLAGDGTDTQYF | TGTGCCAGCAGCTTAAGCGTACTAGCGGGGGACGGCACAGATACGCAGTATTTT
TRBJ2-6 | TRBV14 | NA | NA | CASSHGGYVGASFEGNVLTF | TGTGCCAGCAGCCATGGGGGCTATGTGGGTGCCTCTTTCGAGGGCAACGTCCTGACTTTC
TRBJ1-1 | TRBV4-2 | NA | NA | CASSQDLADQKAFF | TGTGCCAGCAGCCAAGATTTGGCAGACCAAAAAGCTTTCTTT
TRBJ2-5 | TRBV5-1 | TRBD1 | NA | CASSLRTGKETQYF | TGCGCCAGCAGCCTGCGGACAGGTAAAGAGACCCAGTACTTC
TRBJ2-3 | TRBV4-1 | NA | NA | CASSQAGGSSTDTQYF | TGCGCCAGCAGCCAAGCGGGGGGCTCTAGCACAGATACGCAGTATTTT
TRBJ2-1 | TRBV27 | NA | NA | CASTGGLTHYNEQFF | TGTGCCAGCACAGGAGGCTTAACACATTACAATGAGCAGTTCTTC
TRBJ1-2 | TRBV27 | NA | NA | CASSLTPGGWYGYTF | TGTGCCAGCAGTTTGACACCCGGAGGCTGGTATGGCTACACCTTC
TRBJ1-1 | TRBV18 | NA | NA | CASSPPRQENTEAFF | TGTGCCAGCTCACCACCGAGACAGGAGAACACTGAAGCTTTCTTT